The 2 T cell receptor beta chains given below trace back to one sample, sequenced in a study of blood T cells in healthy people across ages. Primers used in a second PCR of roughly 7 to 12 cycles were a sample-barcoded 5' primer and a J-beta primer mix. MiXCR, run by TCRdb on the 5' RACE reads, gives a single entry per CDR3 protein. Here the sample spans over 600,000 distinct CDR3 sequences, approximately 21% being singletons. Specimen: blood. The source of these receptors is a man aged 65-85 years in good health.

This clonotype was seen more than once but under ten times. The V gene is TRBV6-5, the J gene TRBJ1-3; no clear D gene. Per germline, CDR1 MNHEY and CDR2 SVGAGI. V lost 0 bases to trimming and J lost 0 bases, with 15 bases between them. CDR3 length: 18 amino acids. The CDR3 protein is CASSYSAFGLNSGNTIYF. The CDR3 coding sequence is TGTGCCAGCAGTTACTCGGCCTTCGGGTTAAACTCTGGAAACACCATATATTTT.

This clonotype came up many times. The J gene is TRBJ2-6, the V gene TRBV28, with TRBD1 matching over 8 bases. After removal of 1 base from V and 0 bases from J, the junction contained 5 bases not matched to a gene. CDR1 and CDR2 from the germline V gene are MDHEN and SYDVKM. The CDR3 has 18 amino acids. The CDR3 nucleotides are TGTGCCAGCAGTTTATTTAGACAGGGGAACTCTGGGGCCAACGTCCTGACTTTC. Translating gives CASSLFRQGNSGANVLTF. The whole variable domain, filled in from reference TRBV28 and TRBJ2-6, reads DVKVTQSSRYLVKRTGEKVFLECVQDMDHENMFWYRQDPGLGLRLIYFSYDVKMKEKGDIPEGYSVSREKKERFSLILESASTNQTSMYLCASSLFRQGNSGANVLTFGAGSRLTVL.